This T cell receptor beta chain is drawn from a study of tumor-infiltrating lymphocytes in primary liver carcinoma. Turning to the study itself: The study included patients who were men and women aged 30 to 69 years. General study findings and limits: Tumor-blood pairs (like tumor-adjacent pairs) overlapped less than tumor region pairs did.

A primer matching the constant region was used to make TCR beta cDNA from 500 ng of total RNA. Nested multiplex PCR, run for three rounds with slightly modified ARM-PCR, yielded TCR beta libraries. For around 9 cycles apiece, the opening two PCR rounds ran with TRBV1-TRBV30 forward primers and a C-beta reverse primer. Via MiXCR, TCRdb re-called the multiplex PCR reads, giving one row per CDR3 protein. The sample has more than 20,000 distinct CDR3 sequences, roughly 85% seen once. For this clonotype: The target antigen is unknown.

Per germline, CDR1 MDHEN and CDR2 SYDVKM. Trimming pared 6 bases from V and 7 bases from J, leaving 26 bases between. This CDR3 contains 17 residues. The source material, 20-30 mg of unsorted bulk tissue, was used to co-extract RNA and DNA. The patients carried chronic HBV infection and had received no treatment. What was sequenced was liver tumor tissue from sampling region 1. Stated subset: tumor region T1, superior pole. This rearrangement joins TRBV28 to TRBJ2-3; D is perhaps TRBD2 (7 bases). The sequence was collected from a woman in her twenties or thirties with primary liver carcinoma and hepatitis B virus infection. CDR3 nucleotide sequence: TGTGCCAGCAGCCCAGAGAGGGGGAGGGTTAACGGAAATACGCAGTATTTT. Translated, it gives CASSPERGRVNGNTQYF.